This T cell receptor beta chain was sequenced in a study of T cells in Graves' hyperthyroidism and ophthalmopathy. About the research overall: Peripheral blood collection took place at initial diagnosis, before any treatment. Study results and limitations: Most expanded thyroid clonotypes above 0.001 also appeared in blood. Ophthalmopathy was predicted by the model a median of approximately 6 months ahead of onset.

A note on this clonotype: Its antigen is undetermined.

Diagnostic decisions used clinical symptoms, serum thyroxine and TRAb, thyroid ultrasound and orbital computed tomography. What was amplified from RNA transcripts were TCR beta CDR3 regions. The HTBI set primed first-round TCR CDR3 RT-PCR. TCRdb reprocessed the multiplex PCR reads with MiXCR, giving one entry per CDR3 protein. The data hold approximately 370,000 distinct CDR3 sequences, with 15% to 20% observed a single time. This TCR derives from a woman aged 25 to 39 with Graves' hyperthyroidism that later progressed to Graves' ophthalmopathy. The sequencing sample was made of blood.

The DNA for the CDR3 is TGTGCCAGCAGTCTCCGGCACAGGGGTAGATTAGACCAATACAATGAGCAGTTCTTC. Protein product: CASSLRHRGRLDQYNEQFF. The chain carries TRBV6-1 and TRBJ2-1, with 7 bases identical to TRBD1. The CDR3 contains 19 residues. After removal of 5 bases from V and 4 bases from J, the junction contained 20 bases not matched to a gene. Germline V gene lookup returns CDR1 MNHNS and CDR2 SASEGT.